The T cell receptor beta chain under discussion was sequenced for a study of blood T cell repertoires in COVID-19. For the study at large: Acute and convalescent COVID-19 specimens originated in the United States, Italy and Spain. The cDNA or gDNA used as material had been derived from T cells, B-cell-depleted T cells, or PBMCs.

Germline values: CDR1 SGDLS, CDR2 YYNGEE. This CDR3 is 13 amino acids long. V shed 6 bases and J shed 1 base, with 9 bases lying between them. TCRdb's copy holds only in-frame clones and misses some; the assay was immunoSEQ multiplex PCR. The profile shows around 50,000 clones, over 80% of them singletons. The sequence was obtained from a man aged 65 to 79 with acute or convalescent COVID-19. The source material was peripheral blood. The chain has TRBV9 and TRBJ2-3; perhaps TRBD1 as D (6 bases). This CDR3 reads CASTPGGTDTQYF. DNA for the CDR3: TGTGCCAGCACCCCAGGGGGCACAGATACGCAGTATTTT.